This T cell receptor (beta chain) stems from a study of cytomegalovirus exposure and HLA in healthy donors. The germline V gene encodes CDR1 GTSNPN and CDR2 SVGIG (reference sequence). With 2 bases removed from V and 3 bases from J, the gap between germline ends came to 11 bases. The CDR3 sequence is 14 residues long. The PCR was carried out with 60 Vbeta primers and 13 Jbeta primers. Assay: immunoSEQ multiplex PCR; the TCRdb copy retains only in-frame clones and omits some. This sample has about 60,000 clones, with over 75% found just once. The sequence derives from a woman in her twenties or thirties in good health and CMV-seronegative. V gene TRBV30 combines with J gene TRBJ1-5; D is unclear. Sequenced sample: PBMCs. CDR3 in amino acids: CAWSRVQNNQPQHF. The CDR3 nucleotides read TGTGCCTGGAGTCGTGTACAGAACAATCAGCCCCAGCATTTT.